Each of the 12 T cell receptor beta chains below was sequenced from the same sample in a study of T cell responses to AZD1222 COVID-19 vaccine. Assay used: immunoSEQ multiplex PCR; TCRdb lists only in-frame clones, some missing. The table records about 150,000 clones, about 91% of them present only once. This specimen consisted of peripheral blood, obtained on day 0 of AZD1222 vaccination. These receptors were taken from an adult in good health.

The CDR3: CASRASSVATQYF. Here the CDR3 DNA reads TGTGCCAGTAGAGCTTCTAGCGTTGCTACGCAGTATTTT. The chain links TRBV19 to TRBJ2-3, with D possibly being TRBD2 (6 bases). Germline V gene lookup returns CDR1 LNHDA and CDR2 SQIVND (reference sequence). Trimming took off 6 bases at V and 8 bases at J, with 15 bases between the two ends. CDR3 length: 13 residues.

In this sample, this clone turned up a few times. J is TRBJ2-3 and V is TRBV4-2, with D maybe TRBD1 (5 bases). V lost 3 bases, J lost 5 bases, and 6 bases lay in between. In germline, CDR1 is LGHNA, CDR2 YNFKEQ. The CDR3 runs 12 residues. The CDR3 DNA follows: TGTGCCAGCAGCCAGGGGCAAGATACGCAGTATTTT. This encodes CASSQGQDTQYF.

The rearrangement uses TRBV5-1 and TRBJ2-1, with D perhaps TRBD2 (5 bases). This CDR3 has 15 amino acids. The V end was cut by 5 bases, the J end by 4 bases, with 16 bases between. CDR1 is SGHRS and CDR2 is YFSETQ in the germline V gene. CDR3 amino acids: CASSAVTKPYNEQFF. CDR3 coding DNA: TGCGCCAGCAGTGCCGTGACTAAACCATACAATGAGCAGTTCTTC.

The chain recombines TRBV6-5 with TRBJ2-7; D might be TRBD2 (5 bases). Trimming removed 8 bases from V and 0 bases from J, with 8 bases in between. Per the germline V gene, CDR1 is MNHEY and CDR2 is SVGAGI. The CDR3 sequence is 12 residues long. The chain's CDR3 is CASGSASYEQYF. CDR3 nucleotide sequence: TGTGCCAGCGGGAGCGCCTCCTACGAGCAGTACTTC.

This chain connects TRBV19 to TRBJ2-2; TRBD2 might be the D (6 bases). This CDR3 spans 15 amino acids. Germline V gene lookup returns CDR1 LNHDA and CDR2 SQIVND (reference sequence). The V and J ends lost 1 base and 2 bases respectively, with 8 bases between them. CDR3 sequence (DNA): TGTGCCAGTAGTATAGGGCGGGACAACACCGGGGAGCTGTTTTTT. It translates to CASSIGRDNTGELFF.

The V gene is TRBV28, the J gene TRBJ1-4; unclear D gene. The CDR3 has 14 residues. V was cut by 3 bases and J by 7 bases, with 12 bases left in between. The V gene's germline CDR1 is MDHEN and CDR2 SYDVKM. The CDR3 is CASSFRRVSEKLFF. The CDR3 region has the DNA TGTGCCAGCAGTTTCCGAAGGGTGTCTGAAAAACTGTTTTTT.

The chain links TRBV7-2 to TRBJ2-1; 13 nucleotides match TRBD2. This CDR3 is built from 15 residues. Germline CDR1 SGHTA, CDR2 FQGNSA. J lost 9 bases, V lost 4 bases, and 6 bases had no gene match. As DNA, the CDR3 is TGTGCCAGCAGCTCCGGACTAGCGGGAGTCGCTGAGCAGTTCTTC. Translating it yields CASSSGLAGVAEQFF.

The J gene is TRBJ1-4, the V gene TRBV7-9; maybe TRBD1 (5 bases). The CDR3 has 15 amino acids. Germline assignment: CDR1 SEHNR and CDR2 FQNEAQ (reference sequence). The V end was cut by 1 base, the J end by 5 bases, with 11 bases between. CDR3 bases: TGTGCCAGCAGCTTAGAGGGGCGACAGAATGAAAAACTGTTTTTT. Translation: CASSLEGRQNEKLFF.

The chain combines TRBV27 with TRBJ2-7; 7 bases fit TRBD1. Per the germline V gene, CDR1 is MNHEY and CDR2 is SMNVEV (reference sequence). V was pared by 1 base and J by 2 bases, with 20 bases of the junction left unmatched. This CDR3 has 20 residues. CDR3 residues: CASSLFFSVPGQTITYEQYF. CDR3 sequence (DNA): TGTGCCAGCAGTTTATTTTTCAGTGTGCCGGGACAGACCATTACCTACGAGCAGTACTTC.

The rearrangement joins TRBV7-3 to TRBJ1-1; 11 bases map to TRBD1. Unmatched junction bases numbered 5, after V lost 8 bases and J lost 6 bases. The germline gives CDR1 SGHTA, CDR2 FQGTGA. This CDR3 spans 13 amino acids. CDR3 amino acids: CASSGQGVSEAFF. In nucleotides, the CDR3 is TGTGCCAGCTCGGGACAGGGGGTTTCTGAAGCTTTCTTT.

The chain joins TRBV27 to TRBJ1-6; no firm D call. CDR3 length: 13 amino acids. V gave up 3 bases and J gave up 6 bases, with 6 bases separating them. The V gene's germline CDR1 is MNHEY and CDR2 SMNVEV (reference sequence). CDR3 loop: CASSFRGNSPLHF. CDR3 DNA: TGTGCCAGCAGTTTCCGTGGTAATTCACCCCTCCACTTT.

Sample share makes this clone medium-sized. V gene TRBV4-2 combines with J gene TRBJ2-7, with 8 bases aligning to TRBD2. Trimming removed 0 bases from V and 2 bases from J; junction bases left unmatched: 6. The germline gives CDR1 LGHNA, CDR2 YNFKEQ. The CDR3 is made up of 16 amino acids. CDR3 in DNA: TGTGCCAGCAGCCAAGACGCGTCACTAGCGGCCTACGAGCAGTACTTC. It translates to CASSQDASLAAYEQYF.